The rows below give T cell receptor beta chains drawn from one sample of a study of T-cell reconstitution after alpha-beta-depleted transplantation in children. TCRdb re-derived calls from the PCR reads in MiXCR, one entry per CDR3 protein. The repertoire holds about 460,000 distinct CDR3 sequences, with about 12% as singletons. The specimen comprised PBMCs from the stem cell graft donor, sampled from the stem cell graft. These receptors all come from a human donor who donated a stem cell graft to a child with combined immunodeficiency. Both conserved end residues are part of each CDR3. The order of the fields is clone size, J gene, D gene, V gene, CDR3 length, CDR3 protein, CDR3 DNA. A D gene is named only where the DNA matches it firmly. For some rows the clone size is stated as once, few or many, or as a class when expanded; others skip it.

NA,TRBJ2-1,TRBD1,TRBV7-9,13,CASSLEGANEQFF,TGTGCCAGCAGCTTAGAGGGGGCCAATGAGCAGTTCTTC
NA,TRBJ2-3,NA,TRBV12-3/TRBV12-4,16,CASKPTWQGTWDTQYF,TGTGCCAGCAAACCAACCTGGCAGGGGACGTGGGATACGCAGTATTTT
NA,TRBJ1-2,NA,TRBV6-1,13,CASRPDLNYGYTF,TGTGCCAGCAGGCCCGACTTAAACTATGGCTACACCTTC
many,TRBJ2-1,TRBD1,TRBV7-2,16,CASSIRPGQPDNEQFF,TGTGCCAGCAGCATACGACCGGGACAGCCTGACAATGAGCAGTTCTTC
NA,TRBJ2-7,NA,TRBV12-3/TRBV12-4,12,CASTHWGFQQYF,TGTGCCAGCACCCATTGGGGTTTCCAGCAGTACTTC
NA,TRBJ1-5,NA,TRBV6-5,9,CASLQPQHF,TGTGCCTCGCTACAGCCCCAGCATTTT
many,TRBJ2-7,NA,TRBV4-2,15,CASSPRASLAYEQYF,TGTGCCAGCAGCCCCCGTGCTAGCTTGGCCTACGAGCAGTACTTC
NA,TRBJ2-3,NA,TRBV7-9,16,CASSVEGVWSTDTQYF,TGTGCCAGCAGCGTAGAAGGGGTGTGGAGCACAGATACGCAGTATTTT
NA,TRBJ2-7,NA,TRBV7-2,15,CASSIRSTGPYEQYF,TGTGCCAGCAGCATAAGATCGACAGGACCCTACGAGCAGTACTTC
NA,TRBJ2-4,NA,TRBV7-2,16,CASSFRGGRLKNIQYF,TGTGCCAGCAGCTTTCGAGGGGGACGCCTTAAAAACATTCAGTACTTC
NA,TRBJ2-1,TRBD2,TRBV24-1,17,CATSVSAGGPSINEQFF,TGTGCCACCAGTGTCTCTGCGGGGGGGCCGTCGATCAATGAGCAGTTCTTC
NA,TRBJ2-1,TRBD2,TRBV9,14,CASSVGGIHNEQFF,TGTGCCAGCAGCGTGGGGGGGATCCACAATGAGCAGTTCTTC
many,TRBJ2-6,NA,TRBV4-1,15,CASSKGVGGANVLTF,TGCGCCAGCAGCAAAGGGGTTGGTGGGGCCAACGTCCTGACTTTC
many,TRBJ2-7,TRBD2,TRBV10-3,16,CAISESGAGGNYEQYF,TGTGCCATCAGTGAGAGCGGCGCGGGAGGTAATTACGAGCAGTACTTC
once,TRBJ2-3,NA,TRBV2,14,CASIRSAHTDTQYF,TGTGCCAGCATCAGGTCAGCACATACAGATACGCAGTATTTT
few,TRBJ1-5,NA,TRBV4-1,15,CASSQDWPINQPQHF,TGCGCCAGCAGCCAAGATTGGCCGATCAATCAGCCCCAGCATTTT
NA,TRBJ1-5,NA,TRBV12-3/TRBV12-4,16,CASSTPERGSNQPQHF,TGTGCCAGCAGTACCCCTGAGCGGGGGTCAAATCAGCCCCAGCATTTT
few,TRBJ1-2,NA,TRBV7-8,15,CASSSSGAGPYGYTF,TGTGCCAGCAGCTCTTCAGGGGCAGGACCTTATGGCTACACCTTC
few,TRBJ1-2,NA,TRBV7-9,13,CASSPPRNYGYTF,TGTGCCAGCAGCCCTCCCCGTAACTATGGCTACACCTTC
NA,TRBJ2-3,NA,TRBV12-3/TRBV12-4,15,CASSLALPVGDTQYF,TGTGCCAGCAGTTTAGCCCTCCCGGTCGGGGATACGCAGTATTTT
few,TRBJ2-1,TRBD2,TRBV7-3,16,CASSPSGGAIYNEQFF,TGTGCCAGCAGTCCGAGCGGGGGGGCCATCTACAATGAGCAGTTCTTC
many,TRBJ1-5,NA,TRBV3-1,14,CASSFGTDNQPQHF,TGTGCCAGCAGCTTCGGGACGGACAATCAGCCCCAGCATTTT
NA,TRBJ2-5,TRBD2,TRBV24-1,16,CATSSAGGSGGETQYF,TGTGCCACCTCCTCGGCGGGAGGATCGGGTGGGGAGACCCAGTACTTC
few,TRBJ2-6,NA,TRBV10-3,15,CAISDPGSGANVLTF,TGTGCCATCAGTGACCCCGGCTCTGGGGCCAACGTCCTGACTTTC
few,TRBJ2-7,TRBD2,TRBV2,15,CASRATSGLYYEQYF,TGTGCCAGCAGAGCTACTAGCGGGCTTTACTACGAGCAGTACTTC
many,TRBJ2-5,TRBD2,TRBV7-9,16,CASSSRLAGDQETQYF,TGTGCCAGCAGTTCACGACTAGCGGGGGACCAAGAGACCCAGTACTTC
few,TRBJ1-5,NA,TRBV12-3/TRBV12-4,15,CASSLGQSGNQPQHF,TGTGCCAGCAGTTTAGGGCAAAGTGGCAATCAGCCCCAGCATTTT
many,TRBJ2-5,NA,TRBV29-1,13,CSGERDSGETQYF,TGCAGCGGGGAACGGGACTCGGGGGAGACCCAGTACTTC
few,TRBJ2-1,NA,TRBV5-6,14,CASSRRGTNNEQFF,TGTGCCAGCAGCCGCCGGGGGACCAACAATGAGCAGTTCTTC
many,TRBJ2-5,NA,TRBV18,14,CASSPTVYQETQYF,TGTGCCAGCTCCCCAACAGTATACCAAGAGACCCAGTACTTC
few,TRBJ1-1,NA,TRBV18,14,CASSQGSQNTEAFF,TGTGCCAGCTCACAGGGCAGCCAAAACACTGAAGCTTTCTTT
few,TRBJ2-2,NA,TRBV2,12,CASCFHTGELFF,TGTGCCAGCTGCTTTCACACCGGGGAGCTGTTTTTT
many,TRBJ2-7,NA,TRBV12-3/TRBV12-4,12,CASSSEVYEQYF,TGTGCCAGCAGTTCGGAGGTATACGAGCAGTACTTC
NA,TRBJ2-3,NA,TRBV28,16,CASSLWVLLGTDTQYF,TGTGCCAGCAGTTTATGGGTCCTCCTGGGGACAGATACGCAGTATTTT
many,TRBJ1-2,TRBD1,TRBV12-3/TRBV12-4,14,CASRSTGRVYGYTF,TGTGCCAGCAGGTCGACAGGGAGGGTATATGGCTACACCTTC
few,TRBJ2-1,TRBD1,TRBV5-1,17,CASRNHKPGQLYNEQFF,TGCGCCAGCAGAAACCATAAACCGGGACAGCTCTACAATGAGCAGTTCTTC
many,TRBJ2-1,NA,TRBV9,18,CASTASLRGGSSYNEQFF,TGTGCCAGCACCGCATCCCTCCGTGGGGGGAGCTCCTACAATGAGCAGTTCTTC
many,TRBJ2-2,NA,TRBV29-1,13,CSVERAVTGELFF,TGCAGCGTTGAAAGAGCGGTGACCGGGGAGCTGTTTTTT
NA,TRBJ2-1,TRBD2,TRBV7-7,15,CASSYGTSGYNEQFF,TGTGCCAGCAGCTACGGGACTAGCGGCTACAATGAGCAGTTCTTC
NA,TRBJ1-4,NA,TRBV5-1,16,CASSLGDGTVNEKLFF,TGCGCCAGCAGCTTGGGAGATGGGACGGTAAATGAAAAACTGTTTTTT
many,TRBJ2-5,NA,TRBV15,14,CATSRATLKETQYF,TGTGCCACCAGCAGAGCGACTCTCAAAGAGACCCAGTACTTC
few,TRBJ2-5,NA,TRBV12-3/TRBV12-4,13,CASSLMGAETQYF,TGTGCCAGCAGTTTAATGGGGGCGGAGACCCAGTACTTC